Presented here are 12 T cell receptor beta chains from one specimen sequenced in a study of tumor-infiltrating lymphocytes in primary liver carcinoma. Starting material for RNA and DNA co-extraction consisted of about 20-32 mg of unsorted bulk tissue. With around 500 ng total RNA as template and a constant-region primer, TCR beta cDNA was made. Modified slightly, ARM-PCR produced TCR beta libraries over three nested multiplex PCR rounds. Both of the initial two PCR rounds ran for around 9 cycles and employed TRBV1-TRBV30 forward primers alongside a C-beta reverse primer. TCRdb passed the multiplex PCR reads through MiXCR, listing each CDR3 protein once. The sample lists around 40,000 distinct CDR3 sequences, 65% to 85% seen once, with 15% to 20% in the top ten. The sequenced material came from liver tumor tissue from sampling region 2. Subset here: tumor region T2, inferior pole. These TCRs come from a man aged 35-49 years with primary liver carcinoma and hepatitis B virus infection.

This chain connects TRBV29-1 to TRBJ2-3; D might be TRBD1 (5 bases). CDR1 SQVTM and CDR2 ANQGSEA come from the germline V gene. V was cut by 6 bases and J by 4 bases, with 17 bases left in between. This CDR3 region has 14 residues. CDR3 in DNA: TGCAGCGTCTCCGTGATAGGGGCGTCAGATACGCAGTATTTT. Translating it yields CSVSVIGASDTQYF.

The table lists this clonotype with a count of one. The gene calls are TRBV5-6 and TRBJ1-2; D uncertain. Germline V CDR1 and CDR2: SGHDT, YYEEEE. V shed 3 bases and J shed 0 bases, with 15 bases lying between them. This CDR3 has 16 residues. This CDR3 is CASSSVVDPSNYGYTF. The CDR3 nucleotides are TGTGCCAGCAGCTCGGTTGTTGATCCTTCTAACTATGGCTACACCTTC.

The V call is TRBV6-6, the J call TRBJ2-1, with 7 bases identical to TRBD2. The CDR3 has 11 residues. CDR1 is MNHNY, CDR2 SVGAGI, per germline (reference sequence). Losses at the gene ends were 6 bases for V and 14 bases for J; bases not matched to a gene: 7. This CDR3 reads CASSLAELKFF. The CDR3 coding sequence is TGTGCCAGCAGCCTAGCGGAACTGAAGTTCTTC.

There are many counts of this clonotype. The DNA for the CDR3 is TGTGCCAGCCATAAGTCCAGGGGGAACACTGAAGCTTTCTTT. Amino acid sequence: CASHKSRGNTEAFF. The chain combines TRBV5-8 with TRBJ1-1; tentative D call: TRBD1 (6 bases). Germline CDR1 SGHTS, CDR2 YDEGEE. This CDR3 region has 14 residues. V was clipped by 7 bases and J by 1 base, with 14 bases between them.

A remark on this clonotype: Mismatch with germline at one junction end may stem from a read error. This chain uses TRBV29-1 with TRBJ2-5, with a possible D match to TRBD2 (5 bases). Germline V gene sequence: CDR1 SQVTM, CDR2 ANQGSEA. This CDR3 spans 14 amino acids. The CDR3 region is CSVTDPDALETQYF. CDR3 nucleotides: TGCAGCGTGACGGACCCGGACGCACTAGAGACCCAGTATTTC. Combining the CDR3 with reference TRBV29-1 and TRBJ2-5 gives the whole variable domain SAVISQKPSRDICQRGTSLTIQCQVDSQVTMMFWYRQQPGQSLTLIATANQGSEATYESGFVIDKFPISRPNLTFSTLTVSNMSPEDSSIYLCSVTDPDALETQYFGPGTRLLVL.

V usage is TRBV11-3 and J usage is TRBJ2-1; unclear D gene. The V and J ends lost 4 bases and 6 bases respectively, with 7 bases between them. The CDR3 runs 12 residues. Germline V lookup: CDR1 SGHNT, CDR2 YENEEA. The CDR3 nucleotides are TGTGCCAGCAGCTCAAGTCCCAATGAGCAGTTCTTC. This gives the protein CASSSSPNEQFF.

As to this clonotype: Since no conserved phenylalanine or tryptophan closes the CDR3, a read error is the likely cause. The chain links TRBV6-2 or TRBV6-3 to TRBJ2-3; 9 nucleotides match TRBD2. The CDR3 covers 14 residues. CDR1 is MNHEY, CDR2 SVGEGT, per germline. In DNA form, the CDR3 reads TGTGCCAGTATGAGCGGGAGGAGCACAGATATGCAGTATTCT. Protein sequence: CASMSGRSTDMQYS.

This clonotype qualifies as medium-sized. The chain employs TRBV29-1 and TRBJ1-1; the D is unclear. Germline CDR1 is SQVTM and CDR2 is ANQGSEA. With 7 bases removed from V and 0 bases from J, the gap between germline ends came to 18 bases. This CDR3 region has 15 residues. CDR3: CSASPGWAMNTEAFF. The DNA for the CDR3 is TGCAGCGCTTCCCCGGGTTGGGCAATGAACACTGAAGCTTTCTTT.

V usage is TRBV6-2 or TRBV6-3 and J usage is TRBJ2-7; D is uncertain. The DNA end lines up better with TRBJ2-1; the J call may be wrong. CDR1 is MNHEY and CDR2 is SVGEGT in the germline V gene. CDR3 length equals 11 residues. The DNA of the CDR3 is TGTGTCCTCAGCGCCGGTTACGAGCAGTTCTTC. Translation: CVLSAGYEQFF.

This clonotype was detected once. Being one base from a much bigger clone, this may be a read error. The chain couples TRBV20-1 to TRBJ1-1; D ambiguous. V lost 7 bases and J 7 bases, leaving 13 bases between the germline ends. Germline values: CDR1 DFQATT, CDR2 SNEGSKA (reference sequence). This CDR3 is built from 11 residues. The DNA for the CDR3 is TGCAGTGGGGCAGGATTATTTGAAGCTTTCTTT. This encodes CSGAGLFEAFF.

Comments on this clonotype: Given the absence of the conserved phenylalanine or tryptophan at the CDR3 end, a read error is likely. J is TRBJ2-7 and V is TRBV4-1, with D perhaps matching TRBD1 (5 bases). Germline lookup yields CDR1 MGHRA and CDR2 YSYEKL. V lost 6 bases to trimming and J lost 4 bases, with 16 bases between them. This CDR3 contains 14 residues. CDR3 sequence reads: CASSRSDRGYEQYL. For the CDR3, the DNA is TGCGCCAGCAGTCGCAGTGACAGAGGATACGAGCAGTACCTC.

This clonotype was seen ten or more times. The V and J genes are TRBV5-1 and TRBJ1-4; maybe TRBD1 (5 bases). Germline values: CDR1 SGHRS, CDR2 YFSETQ. The CDR3 covers 14 residues. V lost 0 bases and J lost 8, with 11 bases in between. CDR3: CASSLAQGNEKLFF. The CDR3 DNA reads as TGCGCCAGCAGCTTGGCGCAGGGTAACGAAAAACTGTTTTTT.